This T cell receptor beta chain was documented in a study of cytomegalovirus exposure and HLA in healthy donors. A multiplex PCR was run with 60 Vbeta primers and 13 Jbeta primers. This table comes from immunoSEQ multiplex PCR, and its TCRdb copy is limited to in-frame clones, with some not included. Of some 170,000 clones in the sample, about four fifths were seen once. CDR3 length: 16 amino acids. Looked up from germline, CDR1 is MGHRA and CDR2 is YSYEKL. V lost 4 bases to trimming and J lost 4 bases; unmatched junction nucleotides: 5. The sequence came from a male donor in good health and CMV-seronegative. The chain couples TRBV4-1 to TRBJ2-2, with TRBD2 identical over 11 bases. Sequenced input: PBMCs. The CDR3 nucleotides read TGCGCCAGCAGCCCAATAGCGGGAGGGATCACCGGGGAGCTGTTTTTT. This codes for CASSPIAGGITGELFF.